Below, 22 T cell receptor beta chains from the same sample are listed, as sequenced in a study of blood T cell repertoires in COVID-19. TCRdb's table, derived via immunoSEQ multiplex PCR, lists solely in-frame clones and lacks some. Among 250,000 to 350,000 clones listed, about 89% were seen once. Sample: PBMCs or T cells enriched from blood (not recorded which). The receptors originated from a woman in her twenties or thirties who had recovered from COVID-19.

The rearrangement joins TRBV27 to TRBJ2-1, with TRBD2 identical over 14 bases. Trimming at V came to 9 bases and at J to 10 bases, leaving 8 bases not matched to a gene. The CDR3 has 14 amino acids. CDR1 and CDR2 (germline): MNHEY, SMNVEV (reference sequence). The CDR3 DNA is TGTGCCAGTCGACTAGCGGGGGGGCCGTGGGAGCAGTTCTTC. Residues: CASRLAGGPWEQFF.

The chain links TRBV7-8 to TRBJ1-2, with D perhaps matching TRBD1 (5 bases). V was cut by 7 bases and J by 0 bases, with 24 bases left in between. Germline CDR1 reads SGHVS; CDR2 reads FQNEAQ. This CDR3 region has 18 residues. The CDR3 DNA is TGTGCCAGCAACCAGGGAGGGGCAGGACAACTGACTAACTATGGCTACACCTTC. The encoded protein is CASNQGGAGQLTNYGYTF.

DNA of the CDR3: TGTGCCAGCAGTCGGACTGCTAGCAATCAGCCCCAGCATTTT. Protein: CASSRTASNQPQHF. The rearrangement links TRBV7-9 to TRBJ1-5, with D unresolved. The CDR3 is 14 amino acids. The germline V and J ends were trimmed by 6 bases and 0 bases, with 9 bases remaining between them. Germline-derived CDR1 and CDR2 are SEHNR and FQNEAQ (reference sequence).

With respect to this clone: Other nucleotide sequences in the sample specify the same CDR3. The chain recombines TRBV19 with TRBJ2-7; perhaps TRBD2 as D (5 bases). V dropped 4 bases and J dropped 0 bases, with 7 bases sitting between them. The CDR3 covers 13 residues. Germline V gives CDR1 LNHDA, CDR2 SQIVND (reference sequence). CDR3 protein: CASSTGSSYEQYF. CDR3 coding DNA: TGTGCCAGTAGTACGGGATCCTCCTACGAGCAGTACTTC.

This chain connects TRBV6-2 or TRBV6-3 to TRBJ2-7; tentatively, D is TRBD2 (7 bases). Trimming pared 6 bases from V and 4 bases from J, leaving 19 bases between. The CDR3 contains 15 residues. The germline V gene encodes CDR1 MNHEY and CDR2 SVGEGT. CDR3 in amino acids: CASSTWGGASYEQYF. CDR3 bases: TGTGCCAGCAGCACTTGGGGGGGGGCCTCGTACGAGCAGTACTTC.

This clone was picked up one time. This chain uses TRBV7-9 with TRBJ1-4, with D maybe TRBD1 (6 bases). Germline CDR1 SEHNR, CDR2 FQNEAQ (reference sequence). V was clipped by 5 bases and J by 8 bases, with 12 bases between them. The CDR3 has 13 residues. For the CDR3, the DNA is TGTGCCAGCAGCCCACGGACAGAGGAAAAACTGTTTTTT. It translates to CASSPRTEEKLFF.

The V and J genes are TRBV7-2 and TRBJ1-5; 7 nucleotides match TRBD1. Looked up from germline, CDR1 is SGHTA and CDR2 is FQGNSA. V trimming: 1 base; J trimming: 6 bases; junction bases outside the gene matches: 9. CDR3 size: 16 residues. The CDR3 reads CASSLVVGGNRQPQHF. DNA of the CDR3: TGTGCCAGCAGCTTAGTGGTAGGGGGCAATCGTCAGCCCCAGCATTTT.

The gene calls are TRBV18 and TRBJ2-5; 8 positions agree with TRBD1. The CDR3 runs 13 residues. CDR1 and CDR2 from the germline V gene are KGHSH and LQKENI. Trimming took 4 bases from V and 4 from J; bases not matched to a gene: 2. The CDR3 coding sequence is TGTGCCAGCTCACTTGACAGGGGAGAGACCCAGTACTTC. This translates into CASSLDRGETQYF. Full variable domain (missing parts from reference TRBV18 and TRBJ2-5): NAGVMQNPRHLVRRRGQEARLRCSPMKGHSHVYWYRQLPEEGLKFMVYLQKENIIDESGMPKERFSAEFPKEGPSILRIQQVVRGDSAAYFCASSLDRGETQYFGPGTRLLVL.

The chain couples TRBV11-1 to TRBJ2-3; 7 bases fit TRBD1. The CDR3 extends over 16 amino acids. Germline-derived CDR1 and CDR2 are SGHAT and FQDESV (reference sequence). V lost 7 bases and J lost 3; bases outside the gene matches: 13. The CDR3 DNA follows: TGTGCCAGCACCCCTATGATCTACAGGGGTACAGATACGCAGTATTTT. Translation gives CASTPMIYRGTDTQYF.

The CDR3 protein is CASSRKGGPNTEAFF. The CDR3 coding sequence is TGTGCCAGCTCCCGCAAGGGAGGGCCGAACACTGAAGCTTTCTTT. The chain joins TRBV18 to TRBJ1-1, with D hard to call. CDR3 length: 15 residues. Trimming cost V 6 bases and J 1 base, with 15 bases left between them. Germline V gives CDR1 KGHSH, CDR2 LQKENI.

V is TRBV5-1 and J is TRBJ1-1, with D uncertain. Per germline, CDR1 SGHRS and CDR2 YFSETQ. V shed 4 bases and J shed 7 bases, with 14 bases lying between them. The CDR3 length is 13 residues. CDR3 coding DNA: TGCGCCAGCAGCCCCTCGGGCGGGATTGAAGCTTTCTTT. Translated: CASSPSGGIEAFF.

CDR3 region: CASSPDRGRNTEAFF. In DNA form, the CDR3 reads TGTGCCAGCAGTCCTGACAGGGGGCGTAACACTGAAGCTTTCTTT. This chain uses TRBV14 with TRBJ1-1, with 10 bases lining up with TRBD1. Germline loops: CDR1 SGHDN, CDR2 FVKESK. The CDR3 contains 15 residues. Trimming cost V 6 bases and J 2 bases; bases outside gene matches: 6.

This chain links TRBV7-8 with TRBJ2-5; unclear D gene. CDR3 length: 12 amino acids. Germline V gene lookup returns CDR1 SGHVS and CDR2 FQNEAQ. V lost 0 bases to trimming and J lost 5 bases, with 4 bases between them. The CDR3 here is CASSLARETQYF. The CDR3 coding sequence is TGTGCCAGCAGCTTAGCCCGGGAGACCCAGTACTTC. The full variable domain, rest sourced from reference TRBV7-8 and TRBJ2-5, is GAGVSQSPRYKVAKRGQDVALRCDPISGHVSLFWYQQALGQGPEFLTYFQNEAQLDKSGLPSDRFFAERPEGSVSTLKIQRTQQEDSAVYLCASSLARETQYFGPGTRLLVL.

The chain carries TRBV5-1 and TRBJ1-1, with D perhaps matching TRBD1 (5 bases). V shed 3 bases and J shed 1 base, with 10 bases lying between them. Germline V gene sequence: CDR1 SGHRS, CDR2 YFSETQ. The CDR3 runs 14 residues. CDR3 nucleotide sequence: TGCGCCAGCAGCTGGGGAGGACAGAACACTGAAGCTTTCTTT. Protein product: CASSWGGQNTEAFF.

The chain recombines TRBV18 with TRBJ1-3; D perhaps matches TRBD1 (5 bases). The CDR3 spans 18 residues. The V end was cut by 3 bases, the J end by 0 bases, with 18 bases between. In germline, CDR1 is KGHSH, CDR2 LQKENI. CDR3 protein: CASSPVGGRTSSGNTIYF. The CDR3 DNA is TGTGCCAGCTCACCTGTGGGAGGAAGGACAAGCTCTGGAAACACCATATATTTT.

This chain connects TRBV5-5 to TRBJ1-2, with unresolved D. Germline assignment: CDR1 SGHKS and CDR2 YYEKEE (reference sequence). The ends were cut back, 4 bases at V and 1 base at J, with 14 bases in the middle. The CDR3 is made up of 15 amino acids. CDR3: CASSPVGQFNYGYTF. The CDR3, as DNA: TGTGCCAGCAGCCCCGTCGGTCAATTTAACTATGGCTACACCTTC. The variable domain in full, completed from reference TRBV5-5 and TRBJ1-2, reads DAGVTQSPTHLIKTRGQQVTLRCSPISGHKSVSWYQQVLGQGPQFIFQYYEKEERGRGNFPDRFSARQFPNYSSELNVNALLLGDSALYLCASSPVGQFNYGYTFGSGTRLTVV.

The J gene is TRBJ1-6, the V gene TRBV19, with unresolved D. This CDR3 contains 15 residues. Trimming removed 5 bases at V and 7 bases at J, with 15 bases between. Germline V gene lookup returns CDR1 LNHDA and CDR2 SQIVND (reference sequence). The CDR3 DNA is TGTGCCAGTAGTTCATACACGTCAGGAAATTCACCCCTCCACTTT. It specifies CASSSYTSGNSPLHF. The variable domain in full, completed from reference TRBV19 and TRBJ1-6, reads DGGITQSPKYLFRKEGQNVTLSCEQNLNHDAMYWYRQDPGQGLRLIYYSQIVNDFQKGDIAEGYSVSREKKESFPLTVTSAQKNPTAFYLCASSSYTSGNSPLHFGNGTRLTVT.

The chain couples TRBV14 to TRBJ1-2, with D tentatively TRBD1 (5 bases). From germline, CDR1 is SGHDN and CDR2 FVKESK. Deletions cut 1 base from V and 4 bases from J, with 13 bases between. The CDR3 extends over 15 amino acids. CDR3 DNA: TGTGCCAGCAGCCAAGGACAGACATTTAGCTATGGCTACACCTTC. It is translated as CASSQGQTFSYGYTF. Filled out from reference TRBV14 and TRBJ1-2, the complete variable domain reads EAGVTQFPSHSVIEKGQTVTLRCDPISGHDNLYWYRRVMGKEIKFLLHFVKESKQDESGMPNNRFLAERTGGTYSTLKVQPAELEDSGVYFCASSQGQTFSYGYTFGSGTRLTVV.

The chain employs TRBV7-8 and TRBJ1-1, with 9 positions matching TRBD1. CDR3 length: 15 amino acids. The V gene's germline CDR1 is SGHVS and CDR2 FQNEAQ. Trimming at V came to 5 bases and at J to 5 bases, leaving 9 bases not matched to a gene. As DNA, the CDR3 is TGTGCCAGCAGCAAAACGACAGGGGGGTGGACTGAAGCTTTCTTT. This translates into CASSKTTGGWTEAFF.

Concerning this clone: One end of the junction is discordant with germline, which a read error may explain. V is TRBV18 and J is TRBJ1-5; tentatively, D is TRBD1 (6 bases). Per germline, CDR1 KGHSH and CDR2 LQKENI. This CDR3 region has 15 residues. The CDR3, as DNA: TGTGCCAGCTCCCCACCGGGACACATTAATCAGCCCCAGCATTTT. Translating it yields CASSPPGHINQPQHF.

This rearrangement joins TRBV19 to TRBJ2-1; TRBD2 might be the D (5 bases). V lost 3 bases to trimming and J lost 2 bases, with 5 bases between them. The CDR3 runs 13 residues. Germline loops: CDR1 LNHDA, CDR2 SQIVND (reference sequence). The CDR3 protein is CASSMRAYNEQFF. CDR3 bases: TGTGCCAGTAGTATGAGGGCCTACAATGAGCAGTTCTTC.

A remark on this clone: Additional DNA sequences in this sample encode the identical CDR3. The rearrangement joins TRBV5-4 to TRBJ2-5, with a possible D match to TRBD1 (5 bases). Per germline, CDR1 SGHNT and CDR2 YYREEE (reference sequence). V was cut by 7 bases and J by 0 bases, with 13 bases left in between. There are 14 residues in the CDR3. The CDR3 loop reads CASGTSGHQETQYF. The CDR3 bases are TGTGCCAGCGGTACCTCAGGGCACCAAGAGACCCAGTACTTC.